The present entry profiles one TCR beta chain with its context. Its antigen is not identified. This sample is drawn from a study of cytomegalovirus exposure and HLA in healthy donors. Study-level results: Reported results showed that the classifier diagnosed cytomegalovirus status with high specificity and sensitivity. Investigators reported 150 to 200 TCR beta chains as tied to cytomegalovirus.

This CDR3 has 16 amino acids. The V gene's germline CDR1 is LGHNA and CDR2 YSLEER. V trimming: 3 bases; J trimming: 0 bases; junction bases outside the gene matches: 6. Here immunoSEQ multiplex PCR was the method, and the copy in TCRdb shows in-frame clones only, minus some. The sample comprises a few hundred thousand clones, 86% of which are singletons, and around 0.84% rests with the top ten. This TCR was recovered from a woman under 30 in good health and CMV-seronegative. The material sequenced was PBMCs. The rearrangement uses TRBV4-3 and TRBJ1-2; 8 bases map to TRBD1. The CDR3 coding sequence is TGCGCCAGCAGCCATGGGACAGGACAGTCTAACTATGGCTACACCTTC. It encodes CASSHGTGQSNYGYTF.